One sample yielded the 17 T cell receptor beta chains listed below, sequenced in a study of patients and donors after allogeneic stem cell transplantation. MiXCR was run by TCRdb on the RT-PCR reads, yielding one entry per CDR3 protein. Seen here are 400,000 to 450,000 distinct CDR3 sequences, 16% observed once, and the top ten hold less than 8.5%. Source material: blood, either unsorted or a sorted T cell fraction (not recorded which). The receptors were sampled from a human donor who was either an allogeneic HSCT recipient or a stem cell or donor lymphocyte infusion donor (not recorded which). It is not recorded whose cells these are; they may come from a transplant donor.

This clonotype was counted between two and nine times. J is TRBJ2-5 and V is TRBV20-1, with D perhaps TRBD2 (5 bases). The CDR3 runs to 12 residues. The V end lost 3 bases, the J end lost 3 bases, and 8 bases lay between the germline ends. CDR1 and CDR2 (germline): DFQATT, SNEGSKA (reference sequence). As DNA, the CDR3 is TGCAGTGCTAGGGGAGATGAAGAGACCCAGTACTTC. It translates to CSARGDEETQYF.

V is TRBV6-2 or TRBV6-3 and J is TRBJ2-1, with 8 bases lining up with TRBD2. This CDR3 spans 14 amino acids. The ends lost 2 bases at V and 9 bases at J; junction bases unmatched: 6. Germline CDR1 and CDR2: MNHEY and SVGEGT. Here the CDR3 DNA reads TGTGCCAGCAGTTACCCGGGGGGGGGTGGTGAGCAGTTCTTC. Protein product: CASSYPGGGGEQFF.

The genes are TRBV25-1 and TRBJ1-1; D perhaps matches TRBD1 (5 bases). The CDR3 spans 14 residues. Trimming removed 5 bases from V and 7 bases from J, with 17 bases in between. CDR1 is MGHDK and CDR2 is SYGVNS in the germline V gene. CDR3: CASSPTSTGGEAFF. CDR3 in DNA: TGTGCCAGCAGTCCCACCTCAACTGGGGGTGAAGCTTTCTTT.

This chain uses TRBV12-3 or TRBV12-4 with TRBJ1-1; 7 bases map to TRBD1. The CDR3 contains 16 residues. V shed 7 bases, J shed 0 bases, and the junction held 11 bases outside the gene matches. CDR3 in DNA: TGTGCCAGCAATGTTGGGGACAGTGGAGTGAACACTGAAGCTTTCTTT. Translating it yields CASNVGDSGVNTEAFF.

V and J are TRBV7-8 and TRBJ2-7; TRBD2 matches at 9 bases. The germline CDR1 and CDR2 sequences are SGHVS and FQNEAQ. The J segment lost 2 bases and the V segment lost 5 bases, leaving 7 bases of the junction unmatched. This CDR3 spans 15 amino acids. The CDR3 DNA follows: TGTGCCAGCAGCCGTACGGGGACTAGCACCTACGAGCAGTACTTC. It yields the protein CASSRTGTSTYEQYF.

J is TRBJ2-7 and V is TRBV6-1; 8 bases align to TRBD1. The germline CDR1 and CDR2 sequences are MNHNS and SASEGT. V shed 6 bases, J shed 1 base, and the junction held 8 bases outside the gene matches. The CDR3 covers 15 residues. CDR3 loop: CASRPDRGPSYEQYF. In DNA, the CDR3 is TGTGCCAGCAGGCCCGACAGGGGTCCGTCCTACGAGCAGTACTTC.

The chain employs TRBV6-5 and TRBJ2-3; the D gene is possibly TRBD2 (5 bases). Trimming shortened V by 0 bases and J by 1 base, and 11 bases separated the two germline ends. This CDR3 spans 16 amino acids. Germline V gene sequence: CDR1 MNHEY, CDR2 SVGAGI. CDR3 amino acids: CASSYSLGKGTDTQYF. CDR3 nucleotides: TGTGCCAGCAGTTACTCGCTCGGGAAAGGCACAGATACGCAGTATTTT.

This clonotype was seen more than once but under ten times. The chain is built from TRBV5-1 and TRBJ2-6; D uncertain. From germline, CDR1 is SGHRS and CDR2 YFSETQ. The germline V and J ends were trimmed by 0 bases and 0 bases, with 4 bases remaining between them. This CDR3 region has 15 residues. CDR3 sequence reads: CASSLANSGANVLTF. The CDR3 DNA sequence: TGCGCCAGCAGCTTGGCCAACTCTGGGGCCAACGTCCTGACTTTC. Together with reference TRBV5-1 and TRBJ2-6, the CDR3 gives the full variable domain: KAGVTQTPRYLIKTRGQQVTLSCSPISGHRSVSWYQQTPGQGLQFLFEYFSETQRNKGNFPGRFSGRQFSNSRSEMNVSTLELGDSALYLCASSLANSGANVLTFGAGSRLTVL.

This clonotype was seen repeatedly, ten times or more. The chain recombines TRBV5-1 with TRBJ2-3; D gene unclear. This CDR3 region has 15 residues. Germline assignment: CDR1 SGHRS and CDR2 YFSETQ. V lost 4 bases and J lost 2, with 14 bases in between. The CDR3 bases are TGCGCCAGCAGCCCCTTCCTCAACCCCACAGATACGCAGTATTTT. Protein sequence: CASSPFLNPTDTQYF.

This clonotype was seen a handful of times. The chain joins TRBV12-3 or TRBV12-4 to TRBJ2-5; D might be TRBD2 (6 bases). Trimming pared 4 bases from V and 4 bases from J, leaving 19 bases between. The CDR3 has 16 amino acids. The CDR3 bases are TGTGCCAGCAGTTCCCCGACTAGACGGCCTCGAGAGACCCAGTACTTC. Translated, it gives CASSSPTRRPRETQYF.

This clonotype was observed a handful of times. The rearrangement uses TRBV12-3 or TRBV12-4 and TRBJ2-3; D tentatively fits TRBD1 or TRBD2 (7 bases each). Trimming took 1 base from V and 5 from J, leaving 16 bases between them. The CDR3 length is 16 residues. The DNA of the CDR3 is TGTGCCAGCAGTTTAGATCTCAGGGGGGGGGGAGATACGCAGTATTTT. Translation gives CASSLDLRGGGDTQYF.

There are a few counts of this clonotype. V gene TRBV3-1 combines with J gene TRBJ2-2; D might be TRBD1 or TRBD2, each matching 5 bases. CDR1 LGHDT and CDR2 YNNKEL come from the germline V gene (reference sequence). V was trimmed by 4 bases and J by 0 bases, leaving 12 bases between them. The CDR3 extends over 16 amino acids. As DNA, the CDR3 is TGTGCCAGCAGCCTTCGGGACGGCGCGAACACCGGGGAGCTGTTTTTT. It specifies CASSLRDGANTGELFF.

The sample holds one count of this clonotype. The chain is built from TRBV6-5 and TRBJ2-5; D may be TRBD2 (7 bases). Germline loops: CDR1 MNHEY, CDR2 SVGAGI. The CDR3 is 18 amino acids. Trimming left V 0 bases short and J 9 bases short, with 26 bases between. The DNA for the CDR3 is TGTGCCAGCAGTTACTCCGGTTTGGGCAGGGGCCGGGGGGTGGCCCAGTACTTC. Its translation: CASSYSGLGRGRGVAQYF.

In its sample, this clonotype was seen many times. This rearrangement joins TRBV12-3 or TRBV12-4 to TRBJ2-1, with 11 bases aligning to TRBD2. V gave up 6 bases and J gave up 7 bases; unmatched junction bases: 5. The CDR3 loop spans 14 amino acids. The CDR3 DNA is TGTGCCAGCAGGGCTAGCGGGAGGTCTAATGAGCAGTTCTTC. This encodes CASRASGRSNEQFF.

This clonotype was seen more than once but under ten times. The chain combines TRBV7-3 with TRBJ2-3; tentative D call: TRBD2 (7 bases). Trimming removed 5 bases at V and 2 bases at J, with 14 bases between. Germline-derived CDR1 and CDR2 are SGHTA and FQGTGA. The CDR3 is 15 residues long. In DNA, the CDR3 is TGTGCCAGCAGCCTAAAGGGGGGGAACACAGATACGCAGTATTTT. The encoded protein is CASSLKGGNTDTQYF.

This clonotype was seen a few times. The chain combines TRBV20-1 with TRBJ1-5; TRBD1 might be the D (5 bases). From germline, CDR1 is DFQATT and CDR2 SNEGSKA (reference sequence). This CDR3 has 13 residues. V lost 3 bases and J 3 bases, leaving 9 bases between the germline ends. The CDR3 DNA reads TGCAGTGCTAGTGGGGACCCCAATCAGCCCCAGCATTTT. This encodes CSASGDPNQPQHF.

There are many counts of this clonotype. This chain links TRBV7-6 with TRBJ2-1; D is ambiguous. Germline lookup yields CDR1 SGHVS and CDR2 FNYEAQ. This CDR3 region has 18 residues. V was trimmed by 4 bases and J by 7 bases, leaving 26 bases between them. The CDR3 region is CASSSDSPVPLRINEQFF. The CDR3 bases are TGTGCCAGCAGCTCCGACTCGCCAGTCCCGCTACGGATAAATGAGCAGTTCTTC. Filled out from reference TRBV7-6 and TRBJ2-1, the complete variable domain reads GAGVSQSPRYKVTKRGQDVALRCDPISGHVSLYWYRQALGQGPEFLTYFNYEAQQDKSGLPNDRFSAERPEGSISTLTIQRTEQRDSAMYRCASSSDSPVPLRINEQFFGPGTRLTVL.